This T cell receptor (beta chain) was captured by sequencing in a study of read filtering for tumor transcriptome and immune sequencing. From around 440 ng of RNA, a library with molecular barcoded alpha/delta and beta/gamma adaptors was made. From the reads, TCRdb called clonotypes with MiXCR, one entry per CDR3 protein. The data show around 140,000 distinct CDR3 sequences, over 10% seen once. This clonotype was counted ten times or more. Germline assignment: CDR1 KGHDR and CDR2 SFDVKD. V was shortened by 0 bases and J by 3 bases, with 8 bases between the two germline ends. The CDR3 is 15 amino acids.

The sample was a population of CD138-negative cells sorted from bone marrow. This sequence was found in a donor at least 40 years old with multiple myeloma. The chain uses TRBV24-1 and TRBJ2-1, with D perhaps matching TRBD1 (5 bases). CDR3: CATSDLDSLYNEQFF. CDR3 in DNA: TGTGCCACCAGTGATTTGGACAGCCTCTACAATGAGCAGTTCTTC.